Each of the 17 T cell receptor beta chains below was sequenced from the same sample in a study of CXCR3-negative and CXCR3-positive naive CD8 T cells (dated by TCRdb to between 2018 and 2021). Beyond this particular receptor, the publication reports: TRB CDR3s from CXCR3-positive naive cells showed higher hydrophobicity (lower Kidera factor 4), lower energy, and higher strength and volume indices than CXCR3-negative naive cells.

TCRdb shows the sequencer as NextSeq 550. The Human TCR Profiling Kit (MiLaboratory) was used to make UMI-labeled 5' RACE TRB cDNA libraries. Reads reprocessed by TCRdb are summarized as one entry per CDR3 protein sequence, and DNA is absent. The record for this sample contains around 140,000 distinct CDR3 sequences. The top ten clones comprise around 0.37% of the sample. These receptors have no identified antigens. The sample consisted of naive CXCR3+ CD8+ T cells from blood. Reading the label with the study, this specimen's cell subset or site is: CD45RO-CCR7+CD27+CD95- naive CD8+ T cells expressing CXCR3 (TNR3+). All receptors come from a human donor in good health. Some clones in this sample may be carry-over from other donors' samples.

The rearrangement uses TRBV27 and TRBJ2-7. There are 15 residues in the CDR3. Per germline, CDR1 MNHEY and CDR2 SMNVEV (reference sequence). CDR3 amino acids: CASSFLRPSSYEQYF.

The rearrangement links TRBV11-2 to TRBJ2-5; TCRdb proposes TRBD1, but this gene call is untestable without DNA. This CDR3 comprises 15 residues. The germline V gene has CDR1 SGHAT and CDR2 FQNNGV. CDR3 sequence: CASSLGVRERETQYF.

J is TRBJ2-5 and V is TRBV27; there is no DNA to check the TCRdb D call of TRBD2. Germline CDR1 MNHEY, CDR2 SMNVEV (reference sequence). This CDR3 spans 15 amino acids. Here the CDR3 reads CASSLMGGYQETQYF.

V and J are TRBV19 and TRBJ1-1; TCRdb's D gene call, TRBD1, goes unchecked for lack of DNA. The CDR3 covers 17 residues. Germline V gives CDR1 LNHDA, CDR2 SQIVND (reference sequence). The chain's CDR3 is CASSMSLGQGSDTEAFF.

The genes are TRBV20-1 and TRBJ2-7. Germline assignment: CDR1 DFQATT and CDR2 SNEGSKA (reference sequence). The CDR3 is made up of 14 amino acids. This chain's CDR3 is CSARVAGSSYEQYF.

The chain combines TRBV11-2 with TRBJ2-3. This CDR3 has 16 residues. Germline V lookup: CDR1 SGHAT, CDR2 FQNNGV. CDR3 loop: CASSFPSAPSTDTQYF.

The rearrangement links TRBV29-1 to TRBJ2-7; TCRdb returns TRBD1, unconfirmable since there is no DNA. The CDR3 runs 14 residues. CDR1 SQVTM and CDR2 ANQGSEA come from the germline V gene. CDR3 amino acids: CSVESGQGHYEQYF.

V gene TRBV27 combines with J gene TRBJ1-2; TCRdb selects TRBD1, and the lack of DNA leaves this call unchecked. The CDR3 consists of 14 residues. Germline CDR1 reads MNHEY; CDR2 reads SMNVEV (reference sequence). The CDR3 here is CASRFQGTVDGYTF.

The chain is built from TRBV5-1 and TRBJ1-2; TCRdb names TRBD1, which stays unverified in the absence of DNA. The CDR3 totals 11 residues. Germline assignment: CDR1 SGHRS and CDR2 YFSETQ. The CDR3 loop is CASRQDYGYTF.

The chain employs TRBV27 and TRBJ2-7; the TCRdb D gene call, TRBD1, has no DNA to confirm it. CDR1 and CDR2 from the germline V gene are MNHEY and SMNVEV (reference sequence). CDR3 length equals 14 residues. The CDR3 loop is CASSLRGLSYEQYF.

This chain connects TRBV7-2 to TRBJ2-3. The CDR3 spans 13 residues. Looked up from germline, CDR1 is SGHTA and CDR2 is FQGNSA. CDR3 protein: CASSLVSSDTQYF.

The chain is built from TRBV6-1 and TRBJ2-5; checking the TCRdb D call of TRBD1 is not possible without DNA. There are 14 residues in the CDR3. Germline V gives CDR1 MNHNS, CDR2 SASEGT. The CDR3 protein is CASGDRRYQETQYF.

The CDR3 sequence is CASSLRDGGELFF. The rearrangement joins TRBV7-9 to TRBJ2-2. The germline CDR1 and CDR2 sequences are SEHNR and FQNEAQ (reference sequence). The CDR3 covers 13 residues.

The chain uses TRBV5-5 and TRBJ2-7; TCRdb indicates TRBD1, and absent DNA this call remains unverified. The CDR3 is made up of 12 amino acids. Germline CDR1 reads SGHKS; CDR2 reads YYEKEE (reference sequence). CDR3 protein: CASSWMGARQYF.

The chain carries TRBV28 and TRBJ2-5; the D call of TRBD2 rests on TCRdb alone, since no DNA is present to check it. This CDR3 region has 17 residues. Per the germline V gene, CDR1 is MDHEN and CDR2 is SYDVKM. This CDR3 is CASSLMGTSGILETQYF.

The V call is TRBV21-1, the J call TRBJ1-1; there is no DNA to check the TCRdb D call of TRBD1. TRBV21-1 represents a pseudogene. CDR3 length: 18 residues. CDR3 residues: CASSKEVPGVSRNTEAFF.

This chain's CDR3 is CASGFTLGRTYQETQYF. V gene TRBV12-5 combines with J gene TRBJ2-5; TCRdb gives TRBD1 as the D gene, but with no DNA this cannot be confirmed. The length of the CDR3 is 17 residues. Germline CDR1 and CDR2: LGHNT and FRNRAP.